This passage covers 2 T cell receptor beta chains from one sample sequenced in a study of control samples from healthy donors and cancer patients. TCRdb keeps only in-frame clones here, not all; method: immunoSEQ multiplex PCR. Among 150,000 to 200,000 clones, 92% were seen once, and the ten largest hold 0.68%. The sample consisted of blood. These receptors were obtained from a woman in her 30s in good health.

The chain couples TRBV5-1 to TRBJ2-1; TRBD2 matches at 13 bases. Germline CDR1 is SGHRS and CDR2 is YFSETQ. This CDR3 is built from 15 residues. V was clipped by 4 bases and J by 4 bases; unmatched bases: 2. CDR3 in amino acids: CASSPGLAGYNEQFF. In DNA form, the CDR3 reads TGCGCCAGCAGCCCGGGACTAGCGGGGTACAATGAGCAGTTCTTC.

The rearrangement links TRBV3-1 (or the pseudogene TRBV3-2) to TRBJ2-2; no clear D gene. The CDR3 sequence is 16 residues long. Germline V gives CDR1 LGHDT, CDR2 YNNKEL (reference sequence). Trimming shortened V by 0 bases and J by 4 bases, and 12 bases separated the two germline ends. The CDR3 coding sequence is TGTGCCAGCAGCCAAGAGTTCGGGTTTGTCACCGGGGAGCTGTTTTTT. This codes for CASSQEFGFVTGELFF.